This T cell receptor beta chain stems from a study of blood T cell repertoires in COVID-19. Study-wide context: PBMCs, B-cell-depleted T cells, or T cells provided the cDNA or gDNA that made up the material.

Trimming removed 3 bases from V and 2 bases from J; junction bases left unmatched: 4. The CDR3 runs to 16 residues. Germline CDR1 is MDHEN and CDR2 is SYDVKM. Using immunoSEQ multiplex PCR, the repertoire was profiled, and TCRdb retains in-frame clones only, with some absent. Of 300,000 to 450,000 clones detected, around 87% appear once; the ten largest clones hold roughly 10%. The receptor was isolated from a woman in her thirties with COVID-19, enrolled during active disease. Sequenced sample: peripheral blood. The chain is built from TRBV28 and TRBJ1-2; 12 bases are a match to TRBD1. CDR3 nucleotides: TGTGCCAGCAGTTTGTCGGGACAGGGGGCGAACTATGGCTACACCTTC. Its protein is CASSLSGQGANYGYTF.